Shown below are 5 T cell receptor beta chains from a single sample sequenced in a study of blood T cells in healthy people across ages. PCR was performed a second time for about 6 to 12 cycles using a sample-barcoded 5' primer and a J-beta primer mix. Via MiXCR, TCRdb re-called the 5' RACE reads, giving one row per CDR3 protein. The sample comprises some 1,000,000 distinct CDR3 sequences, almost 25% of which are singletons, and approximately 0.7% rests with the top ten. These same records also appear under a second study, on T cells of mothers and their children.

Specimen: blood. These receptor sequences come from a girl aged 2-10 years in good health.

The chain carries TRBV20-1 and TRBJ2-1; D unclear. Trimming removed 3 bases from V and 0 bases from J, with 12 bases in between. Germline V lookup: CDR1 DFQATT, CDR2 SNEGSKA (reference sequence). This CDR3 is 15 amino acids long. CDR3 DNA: TGCAGTGCTAGTGATGGGTCGCGCTCCTACAATGAGCAGTTCTTC. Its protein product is CSASDGSRSYNEQFF.

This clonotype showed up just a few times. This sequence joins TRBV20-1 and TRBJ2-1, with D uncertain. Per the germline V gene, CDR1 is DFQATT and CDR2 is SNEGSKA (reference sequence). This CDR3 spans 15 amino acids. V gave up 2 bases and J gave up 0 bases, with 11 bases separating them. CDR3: CSARRSLSSYNEQFF. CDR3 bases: TGCAGTGCTAGACGGTCCTTGAGCTCCTACAATGAGCAGTTCTTC.

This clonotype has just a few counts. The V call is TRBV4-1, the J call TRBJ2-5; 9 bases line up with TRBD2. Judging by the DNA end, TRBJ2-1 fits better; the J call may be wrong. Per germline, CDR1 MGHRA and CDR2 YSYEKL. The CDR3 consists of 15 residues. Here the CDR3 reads CASSYEGGRADEQFF. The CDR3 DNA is TGCGCCAGCAGCTACGAGGGCGGGAGGGCGGATGAGCAGTTCTTC.

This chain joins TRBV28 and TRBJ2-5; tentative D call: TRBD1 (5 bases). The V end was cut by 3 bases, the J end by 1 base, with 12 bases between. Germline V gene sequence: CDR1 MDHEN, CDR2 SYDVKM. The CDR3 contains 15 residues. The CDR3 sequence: CASSFSDSSQETQYF. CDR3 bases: TGTGCCAGCAGTTTCTCTGACAGTTCCCAAGAGACCCAGTACTTC.

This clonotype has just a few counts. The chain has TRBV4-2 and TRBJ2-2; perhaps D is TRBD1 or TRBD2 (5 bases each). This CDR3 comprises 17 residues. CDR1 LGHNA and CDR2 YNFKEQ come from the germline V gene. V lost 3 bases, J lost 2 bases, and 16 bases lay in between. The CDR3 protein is CASSHDTGTQNTGELFF. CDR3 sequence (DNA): TGTGCCAGCAGCCATGACACCGGGACCCAAAACACCGGGGAGCTGTTTTTT.